Below, 21 T cell receptor beta chains from the same sample are listed, as sequenced in a study of blood T cell repertoires in COVID-19. The method was immunoSEQ multiplex PCR; TCRdb's version includes in-frame clones alone and lacks a portion of them. Here the sample spans under 200,000 clones, about 80% being singletons. Sequencing was performed on PBMCs or T cells enriched from blood (not recorded which). Receptors were obtained from a woman aged 55-70 years who had recovered from COVID-19.

The chain joins TRBV6-5 to TRBJ1-2, with TRBD1 matching 11 bases. J lost 8 bases, V lost 5 bases, and 7 bases had no gene match. This CDR3 spans 14 amino acids. Germline loops: CDR1 MNHEY, CDR2 SVGAGI. Here the CDR3 DNA reads TGTGCCAGCAGTCCGGGACAGGGGGGTTACGGCTACACCTTC. Its protein product is CASSPGQGGYGYTF.

The chain links TRBV24-1 to TRBJ1-2, with D tentatively TRBD1 (5 bases). Germline V gene lookup returns CDR1 KGHDR and CDR2 SFDVKD. CDR3 length equals 15 residues. V lost 2 bases and J 1 base, leaving 10 bases between the germline ends. The CDR3 region has the DNA TGTGCCACCAGTGATTGGACGGGACTTAACTATGGCTACACCTTC. Its translation is CATSDWTGLNYGYTF.

This rearrangement joins TRBV9 to TRBJ2-1, with unresolved D. CDR1 SGDLS and CDR2 YYNGEE come from the germline V gene. The CDR3 is 16 residues long. Trimming took off 0 bases at V and 2 bases at J, with 12 bases between the two ends. DNA of the CDR3: TGTGCCAGCAGCGTAGATCTCCAGAAAACCTACAATGAGCAGTTCTTC. Its protein product is CASSVDLQKTYNEQFF.

This clone was picked up many times. The V and J genes are TRBV2 and TRBJ1-1; 8 positions agree with TRBD1. The germline CDR1 and CDR2 sequences are SNHLY and FYNNEI. The V gene end was trimmed by 6 bases and the J gene end by 7 bases; junction bases not matched to a gene: 10. This CDR3 contains 14 residues. CDR3 residues: CASRAGGSFVEAFF. CDR3 bases: TGTGCCAGCAGAGCAGGGGGCTCGTTCGTTGAAGCTTTCTTT. The entire variable domain, with the rest obtained from reference TRBV2 and TRBJ1-1, is as follows: EPEVTQTPSHQVTQMGQEVILRCVPISNHLYFYWYRQILGQKVEFLVSFYNNEISEKSEIFDDQFSVERPDGSNFTLKIRSTKLEDSAMYFCASRAGGSFVEAFFGQGTRLTVV.

This clone came up once. V usage is TRBV18 and J usage is TRBJ2-1, with 11 bases identical to TRBD2. Germline CDR1 reads KGHSH; CDR2 reads LQKENI. This CDR3 comprises 16 residues. With V trimmed by 4 bases and J by 6 bases, 8 bases remained unmatched. CDR3 amino acids: CASSLMTSGVVNEQFF. CDR3 coding DNA: TGTGCCAGCTCACTCATGACTAGCGGGGTTGTCAATGAGCAGTTCTTC. The whole variable domain, filled in from reference TRBV18 and TRBJ2-1, reads NAGVMQNPRHLVRRRGQEARLRCSPMKGHSHVYWYRQLPEEGLKFMVYLQKENIIDESGMPKERFSAEFPKEGPSILRIQQVVRGDSAAYFCASSLMTSGVVNEQFFGPGTRLTVL.

This clone was detected only a few times. CDR3 in amino acids: CASSSMGGGGETQYF. The DNA for the CDR3 is TGTGCCAGCAGCTCCATGGGGGGAGGAGGGGAGACCCAGTACTTC. The V and J genes are TRBV2 and TRBJ2-5, with D possibly being TRBD2 (6 bases). Per germline, CDR1 SNHLY and CDR2 FYNNEI. The CDR3 totals 15 residues. The ends were cut back, 6 bases at V and 5 bases at J, with 19 bases in the middle.

The rearrangement links TRBV7-2 to TRBJ2-2, with 8 nucleotides matching TRBD2. Germline trimming cut 5 bases from V and 0 bases from J; bases unmatched to any gene: 2. In germline, CDR1 is SGHTA, CDR2 FQGNSA. This CDR3 spans 15 amino acids. CDR3 residues: CASSRTSSNTGELFF. CDR3 in DNA: TGTGCCAGCAGCAGGACTAGCTCGAACACCGGGGAGCTGTTTTTT.

The CDR3 DNA sequence: TGTGCCAGCAGTCACATAGGGACAGGGAACTATGGCTACACCTTC. Translating it yields CASSHIGTGNYGYTF. The chain uses TRBV28 and TRBJ1-2, with TRBD1 matching over 9 bases. V lost 5 bases, J lost 2 bases, and 6 bases stayed unmatched. Germline CDR1 reads MDHEN; CDR2 reads SYDVKM. CDR3 size: 15 residues.

In its sample, this clone was seen once. As DNA, the CDR3 is TGTGCCAGCAGCCAATTTTACCCAGGTGAAGCTTTCTTT. Its translation is CASSQFYPGEAFF. V and J are TRBV4-2 and TRBJ1-1; D unresolved. Germline V gene lookup returns CDR1 LGHNA and CDR2 YNFKEQ. V was pared by 2 bases and J by 7 bases, with 11 bases between. The CDR3 extends over 13 amino acids.

The chain couples TRBV12-5 to TRBJ2-4; TRBD2 matches at 10 bases. The CDR3 has 16 residues. Germline V gives CDR1 LGHNT, CDR2 FRNRAP. V trimming: 8 bases; J trimming: 1 base; junction bases outside the gene matches: 8. CDR3 region: CASYSSGGSAKNIQYF. CDR3 in DNA: TGTGCTAGTTACTCTAGCGGGGGTTCGGCCAAAAACATTCAGTACTTC.

The V and J genes are TRBV6-5 and TRBJ2-3; D remains unclear. Trimming left V 4 bases short and J 4 bases short, with 3 bases between. The CDR3 runs 11 residues. The germline CDR1 and CDR2 sequences are MNHEY and SVGAGI. The CDR3 loop is CASSLADTQYF. CDR3 nucleotides: TGTGCCAGCAGTTTAGCAGATACGCAGTATTTT.

The sample holds one count of this clone. The chain has TRBV5-4 and TRBJ1-2, with D possibly TRBD1 on 6 matching bases. The CDR3 runs to 15 residues. With 0 bases removed from V and 2 bases from J, the gap between germline ends came to 11 bases. CDR1 and CDR2 from the germline V gene are SGHNT and YYREEE (reference sequence). The CDR3 is CASSLVGGANYGYTF. CDR3 nucleotide sequence: TGTGCCAGCAGCTTGGTAGGGGGGGCGAACTATGGCTACACCTTC. The full variable domain, in which reference TRBV5-4 and TRBJ1-2 provide the parts outside the CDR3, is ETGVTQSPTHLIKTRGQQVTLRCSSQSGHNTVSWYQQALGQGPQFIFQYYREEENGRGNFPPRFSGLQFPNYSSELNVNALELDDSALYLCASSLVGGANYGYTFGSGTRLTVV.

V gene TRBV21-1 combines with J gene TRBJ2-3; TRBD1, the D gene given by the table, was not confirmed from the DNA. TRBV21-1 is designated a pseudogene. CDR3 length equals 20 residues. CDR3 loop: CASSKDVASRRNNSTDTQYF. DNA of the CDR3: TGTGCCAGCAGCAAAGACGTCGCCAGTCGAAGAAACAACAGCACAGATACGCAGTATTTT.

This clone was detected a few times. The chain links TRBV5-1 to TRBJ2-2; 12 bases agree with TRBD2. Trimming at V came to 0 bases and at J to 4 bases, leaving 7 bases not matched to a gene. The CDR3 consists of 18 residues. Germline V lookup: CDR1 SGHRS, CDR2 YFSETQ. CDR3 DNA: TGCGCCAGCAGCTTGGGGGCTAGCGGGGGGGCCATCACCGGGGAGCTGTTTTTT. Amino acids: CASSLGASGGAITGELFF.

This chain uses TRBV6-6 with TRBJ1-5; 8 positions match TRBD1. Germline loops: CDR1 MNHNY, CDR2 SVGAGI (reference sequence). J gave up 7 bases and V 5 bases, and 7 bases lay outside the gene matches. The CDR3 length is 14 residues. The CDR3 DNA follows: TGTGCCAGCAGTCCTCAGGGGGCAAGCCAGCCCCAGCATTTT. It translates to CASSPQGASQPQHF.

This chain joins TRBV7-2 and TRBJ2-3; 8 bases map to TRBD2. CDR1 and CDR2 from the germline V gene are SGHTA and FQGNSA. The V and J ends lost 1 base and 0 bases, in that order; junction bases with no gene match: 12. The CDR3 runs 19 residues. The chain's CDR3 is CASSLVGTSGGLSTDTQYF. DNA of the CDR3: TGTGCCAGCAGCTTAGTAGGGACGAGCGGGGGCCTTAGCACAGATACGCAGTATTTT. Drawing the rest from reference TRBV7-2 and TRBJ2-3, the complete variable domain is GAGVSQSPSNKVTEKGKDVELRCDPISGHTALYWYRQSLGQGLEFLIYFQGNSAPDKSGLPSDRFSAERTGGSVSTLTIQRTQQEDSAVYLCASSLVGTSGGLSTDTQYFGPGTRLTVL.

The chain is built from TRBV6-5 and TRBJ1-2, with 9 nucleotides matching TRBD1. The germline V gene encodes CDR1 MNHEY and CDR2 SVGAGI. The trim removed 7 bases at V and 8 bases at J, leaving 5 bases unmatched. The CDR3 totals 12 residues. CDR3: CASTGTGQGYTF. The CDR3 coding sequence is TGTGCCAGCACCGGGACAGGGCAGGGCTACACCTTC.

In its sample, this clone was seen a few times. The chain is built from TRBV2 and TRBJ1-3, with unresolved D. The V gene lost 0 bases and the J gene lost 1 base, with 19 bases spanning the gap. Looked up from germline, CDR1 is SNHLY and CDR2 is FYNNEI. The CDR3 has 19 amino acids. The CDR3 here is CASSEAPLSLSGSGNTIYF. The CDR3 nucleotides are TGTGCCAGCAGTGAAGCGCCTCTCTCACTGTCCGGGTCTGGAAACACCATATATTTT.

Here the CDR3 reads CASSSPGTVPYF. CDR3 DNA: TGTGCCAGCAGCTCCCCCGGGACTGTTCCGTACTTC. The chain joins TRBV9 to TRBJ2-5; D is perhaps TRBD2 (6 bases). The CDR3 consists of 12 residues. The germline CDR1 and CDR2 sequences are SGDLS and YYNGEE. The V gene lost 4 bases and the J gene lost 13 bases, with 17 bases spanning the gap.

The V gene is TRBV29-1, the J gene TRBJ1-4; D not certain. Looked up from germline, CDR1 is SQVTM and CDR2 is ANQGSEA. This CDR3 comprises 14 residues. V shed 4 bases and J shed 14 bases, with 23 bases lying between them. CDR3 in DNA: TGCAGCGTTGCTAGCGACGGGAGGTCTACTGGTCTGTTTTTT. Amino acids: CSVASDGRSTGLFF.

There are a few counts of this clone. V and J are TRBV5-4 and TRBJ1-1, with 8 bases matching TRBD1. The V and J ends lost 1 base and 4 bases, in that order; junction bases with no gene match: 6. Looked up from germline, CDR1 is SGHNT and CDR2 is YYREEE (reference sequence). This CDR3 has 15 amino acids. In DNA form, the CDR3 reads TGTGCCAGCAGCTTGAAACTAACAGGGGGCACTGAAGCTTTCTTT. It codes for CASSLKLTGGTEAFF.